The 13 T cell receptor beta chains listed next were all sequenced from one sample in a study of blood T cell repertoires in COVID-19. TCRdb's table, derived via immunoSEQ multiplex PCR, lists solely in-frame clones and lacks some. The table records approximately 250,000 clones, around 88% of them present only once. Sequencing input: PBMCs or T cells enriched from blood (not recorded which). The receptor set was obtained from a woman in her thirties who had recovered from COVID-19.

The genes are TRBV30 and TRBJ2-7, with D maybe TRBD2 (6 bases). Germline V gene lookup returns CDR1 GTSNPN and CDR2 SVGIG (reference sequence). Trimming stripped 2 bases from V and 6 bases from J, with 14 bases between. CDR3 length: 13 residues. CDR3 sequence (DNA): TGTGCCTGGAGTTATGCACTAGCTCGCGAGCAGTACTTC. Its translation is CAWSYALAREQYF.

V and J are TRBV2 and TRBJ2-7; TRBD1 aligns across 7 bases. Per germline, CDR1 SNHLY and CDR2 FYNNEI. V lost 7 bases, J lost 7 bases, and 10 bases stayed unmatched. The CDR3 has 13 residues. CDR3 sequence (DNA): TGTGCCAGCAATAAACAGGGGATGGAGGAGCAGTACTTC. Protein product: CASNKQGMEEQYF. The entire variable domain, with the rest obtained from reference TRBV2 and TRBJ2-7, is as follows: EPEVTQTPSHQVTQMGQEVILRCVPISNHLYFYWYRQILGQKVEFLVSFYNNEISEKSEIFDDQFSVERPDGSNFTLKIRSTKLEDSAMYFCASNKQGMEEQYFGPGTRLTVT.

The chain recombines TRBV27 with TRBJ1-2; 9 positions match TRBD1. The CDR3 totals 14 residues. Per germline, CDR1 MNHEY and CDR2 SMNVEV (reference sequence). J was trimmed by 3 bases and V by 6 bases; bases with no gene match: 5. In DNA, the CDR3 is TGTGCCAGCAGAAAAACAGGGGGCGACTATGGCTACACCTTC. Translation gives CASRKTGGDYGYTF.

The V and J genes are TRBV3-1 (or the pseudogene TRBV3-2) and TRBJ1-1; 8 nucleotides agree with TRBD1. Trimming took 4 bases from V and 11 from J; bases not matched to a gene: 6. The CDR3 extends over 12 amino acids. CDR1 is LGHDT and CDR2 is YNNKEL in the germline V gene (reference sequence). CDR3 loop: CASSPRTGRAFF. The CDR3 nucleotides read TGTGCCAGCAGCCCCCGGACAGGGCGGGCTTTCTTT.

CDR3 region: CASSLSGGVEQYF. Written as DNA, the CDR3 is TGTGCCAGCAGCTTATCGGGGGGCGTCGAGCAGTACTTC. The chain recombines TRBV7-2 with TRBJ2-7; D is possibly TRBD2 (7 bases). Germline lookup yields CDR1 SGHTA and CDR2 FQGNSA. V was shortened by 2 bases and J by 6 bases, with 11 bases between the two germline ends. The CDR3 covers 13 residues.

V is TRBV4-3 and J is TRBJ1-4, with TRBD1 matching 7 bases. This CDR3 comprises 15 residues. The trim removed 5 bases at V and 0 bases at J, leaving 3 bases unmatched. Germline V gene data show CDR1 as LGHNA and CDR2 as YSLEER. The DNA of the CDR3 is TGCGCCAGCAGCTTTCAGGGGGCAACTAATGAAAAACTGTTTTTT. Translation: CASSFQGATNEKLFF.

This chain connects TRBV28 to TRBJ1-1, with 8 nucleotides matching TRBD1. The CDR3 covers 15 residues. The germline CDR1 and CDR2 sequences are MDHEN and SYDVKM. The V and J ends lost 7 bases and 5 bases, in that order; junction bases with no gene match: 12. The CDR3 bases are TGTGCCAGCACCAACAATGGCAGGGGGCAAACTGAAGCTTTCTTT. Protein: CASTNNGRGQTEAFF.

The V and J genes are TRBV4-3 and TRBJ1-5, with a weak D call TRBD1 (5 bases). Trimming took off 0 bases at V and 9 bases at J, with 12 bases between the two ends. The CDR3 sequence is 14 residues long. The germline CDR1 and CDR2 sequences are LGHNA and YSLEER. The CDR3 spells CASSQDIGQGPQHF. CDR3 bases: TGCGCCAGCAGCCAAGATATCGGACAAGGGCCCCAGCATTTT.

V gene TRBV11-2 combines with J gene TRBJ2-3, with 13 bases fitting TRBD2. Germline CDR1 reads SGHAT; CDR2 reads FQNNGV. The CDR3 loop spans 16 amino acids. After removal of 2 bases from V and 5 bases from J, the junction contained 4 bases not matched to a gene. CDR3: CASSLWTSGSIDTQYF. The CDR3 DNA reads TGTGCCAGCAGCTTATGGACTAGCGGGAGTATAGATACGCAGTATTTT.

The chain recombines TRBV14 with TRBJ1-2; TRBD1 matches at 8 bases. CDR1 is SGHDN and CDR2 is FVKESK in the germline V gene. With V trimmed by 2 bases and J by 8 bases, 10 bases remained unmatched. This CDR3 comprises 15 residues. CDR3 sequence (DNA): TGTGCCAGCAGCCAACGAGTAAGGGACAGGATCGGCTACACCTTC. This encodes CASSQRVRDRIGYTF. Full variable domain (rest looked up from reference TRBV14 and TRBJ1-2): EAGVTQFPSHSVIEKGQTVTLRCDPISGHDNLYWYRRVMGKEIKFLLHFVKESKQDESGMPNNRFLAERTGGTYSTLKVQPAELEDSGVYFCASSQRVRDRIGYTFGSGTRLTVV.

This clone has only one observation. The genes are TRBV24-1 and TRBJ2-5; D is unresolved. This CDR3 has 13 amino acids. From germline, CDR1 is KGHDR and CDR2 SFDVKD. The ends were cut back, 1 base at V and 5 bases at J, with 7 bases in the middle. In DNA form, the CDR3 reads TGTGCCACCAGTGATTTCCCTCCCGAGACCCAGTACTTC. Protein product: CATSDFPPETQYF.

The V gene is TRBV5-6, the J gene TRBJ1-2, with 8 nucleotides matching TRBD1. The germline CDR1 and CDR2 sequences are SGHDT and YYEEEE. The trim removed 2 bases at V and 5 bases at J, leaving 5 bases unmatched. The CDR3 runs 14 residues. The CDR3: CASSLGQGWYGYTF. The CDR3 coding sequence is TGTGCCAGCAGCTTAGGACAGGGCTGGTATGGCTACACCTTC.

This CDR3 reads CASSLAGGLDNQPQHF. In DNA, the CDR3 is TGTGCCAGCAGCTTAGCGGGGGGGCTGGATAATCAGCCCCAGCATTTT. The chain carries TRBV7-6 and TRBJ1-5, with TRBD1 as a possible D gene (6 bases). Trimming removed 0 bases at V and 4 bases at J, with 13 bases between. The CDR3 length is 16 residues. Germline V CDR1 and CDR2: SGHVS, FNYEAQ.